Presented here are 5 T cell receptor beta chains from one specimen sequenced in a study of T-cell reconstitution after alpha-beta-depleted transplantation in children. Preparation of the TCRbeta library was carried out with unique molecular identifiers. TCRdb ran MiXCR on the PCR reads and lists one entry per CDR3 protein. Of around 700,000 distinct CDR3 sequences listed, less than 15% are singletons. The specimen comprised PBMCs, sampled before TCRalphabeta/CD19-depleted stem cell transplant. The receptors originated from a girl aged 2-10 years with congenital amegakaryocytic thrombocytopenia, due to receive a stem cell transplant.

This clonotype was counted many times. The rearrangement uses TRBV20-1 and TRBJ2-1, with a possible D match to TRBD1 (6 bases). The CDR3 spans 13 residues. Germline lookup yields CDR1 DFQATT and CDR2 SNEGSKA (reference sequence). The V end was cut by 4 bases, the J end by 6 bases, with 13 bases between. CDR3 protein: CSANYRDSNEQFF. Written as DNA, the CDR3 is TGCAGTGCTAATTACAGGGATAGCAATGAGCAGTTCTTC.

The J gene is TRBJ2-5, the V gene TRBV2; the D gene is possibly TRBD1 (5 bases). The CDR3 contains 13 residues. The V gene lost 6 bases and the J gene lost 3 bases, with 11 bases spanning the gap. Germline V gene sequence: CDR1 SNHLY, CDR2 FYNNEI. CDR3 loop: CASSPKQEETQYF. As DNA, the CDR3 is TGTGCCAGCAGCCCTAAACAGGAAGAGACCCAGTACTTC.

The rearrangement uses TRBV3-1 and TRBJ2-7, with a weak D call TRBD1 (5 bases). CDR1 and CDR2 from the germline V gene are LGHDT and YNNKEL (reference sequence). The CDR3 contains 15 residues. V dropped 4 bases and J dropped 0 bases, with 13 bases sitting between them. The CDR3 protein is CASSPDPTVSYEQYF. The CDR3 region has the DNA TGTGCCAGCAGCCCAGACCCGACAGTCTCCTACGAGCAGTACTTC.

This clonotype appeared a few times. The rearrangement links TRBV29-1 to TRBJ2-5; 7 positions match TRBD2. Germline CDR1 SQVTM, CDR2 ANQGSEA. V lost 3 bases, J lost 4 bases, and 8 bases stayed unmatched. This CDR3 comprises 14 residues. The chain's CDR3 is CSVDPAGVGETQYF. DNA for the CDR3: TGCAGCGTTGATCCTGCGGGGGTTGGAGAGACCCAGTACTTC.

The J gene is TRBJ2-7, the V gene TRBV20-1, with 10 bases that match TRBD1. CDR1 DFQATT and CDR2 SNEGSKA come from the germline V gene (reference sequence). The CDR3 has 15 amino acids. V trimming: 0 bases; J trimming: 7 bases; junction bases outside the gene matches: 9. This chain's CDR3 is CSARDSGTGDREQYF. The CDR3 DNA reads as TGCAGTGCTAGAGATTCCGGGACAGGGGATCGGGAGCAGTACTTC.